The 2 T cell receptor beta chains below come from one sample, sequenced in a study of cytomegalovirus exposure and HLA in healthy donors listed by TCRdb under 2017. The library was obtained by the immunoSEQ multiplex PCR assay. The multiplex PCR relied on a mix of 60 forward primers for TCR Vbeta segments and 13 reverse primers for TCR Jbeta segments. Not all clones reach the TCRdb copy of this immuneACCESS table, which keeps in-frame sequences only. Checked studies attribute under half of the gap to unresolved V genes and leave the rest unexplained. The sample table records around 150,000 clones; 77% of these occur just once. The top ten clonotypes cover roughly 2.6% of the sample. The sequenced material came from PBMCs. These receptors all come from a woman aged 35 to 49 in good health and CMV-seropositive.

This clone was observed a single time. The genes are TRBV18 and TRBJ2-5, with D possibly TRBD1 on 5 matching bases. The V end was cut by 3 bases, the J end by 0 bases, with 8 bases between. The CDR3 sequence is 14 residues long. Germline CDR1 is KGHSH and CDR2 is LQKENI. The CDR3 sequence is CASSPTANQETQYF. For the CDR3, the DNA is TGTGCCAGCTCACCGACAGCGAACCAAGAGACCCAGTACTTC.

J is TRBJ2-5 and V is TRBV4-3, with 9 bases matching TRBD2. The J call may be mistaken, given a closer DNA end match to TRBJ2-7. From germline, CDR1 is LGHNA and CDR2 YSLEER. The CDR3 spans 15 residues. The CDR3 sequence: CASSFQGGGAYEQYF. CDR3 nucleotides: TGCGCCAGCAGCTTTCAGGGCGGGGGGGCCTACGAGCAGTACTTC.